This T cell receptor beta chain stems from a study of blood T cell repertoires in COVID-19. The CDR3 contains 15 residues. Repertoires were generated with immunoSEQ multiplex PCR, while TCRdb's copy carries only in-frame clones and drops some. This sample has some 120,000 clones, with roughly four fifths found just once. The chain links TRBV21-1 to TRBJ2-2; the table names TRBD1, a call not compared with the DNA. TRBV21-1 is an annotated pseudogene. The clonotype comes from a human donor in a cohort sampled during active COVID-19. Sequencing was done on a sample of peripheral blood. The DNA for the CDR3 is TGTGCCAGCAGCAGCGACAGGGAGGAAACCGGGGAGCTGTTTTTT. It is translated as CASSSDREETGELFF.